A single sample is the source of the 24 T cell receptor beta chains below, sequenced in a study of CD8+CD57+ T cells in acquired aplastic anemia. According to the study, genomic DNA was the template for TCR beta VDJ and CDR3 profiling. TCRdb re-called the reads through MiXCR, storing one row per CDR3 protein. The top ten hold over 35% of the sample, which has more than 250,000 distinct CDR3 sequences, roughly 80% seen once. Patients sequenced had flow cytometry evidence of CD8+CD57+ cell expansion. The sequencing sample was made of sorted CD4+, CD8+, or CD8+CD57+ T cells (not recorded which) from PBMCs. Source of these receptors: a human donor with aplastic anemia.

This clonotype appeared a single time. The chain carries TRBV7-2 and TRBJ2-7, with 7 bases lining up with TRBD2. CDR1 and CDR2 (germline): SGHTA, FQGNSA. The V segment lost 2 bases and the J segment 4 bases; nucleotides outside the gene matches: 17. CDR3 length equals 18 residues. DNA for the CDR3: TGTGCCAGCAGCTTACCGGGAGGTCGCGATGCGCAGTATTACGAGCAGTACGTC. This codes for CASSLPGGRDAQYYEQYV.

About this clonotype itself: The conserved closing phenylalanine or tryptophan is absent in this CDR3, likely reflecting a read error. Because the CDR3's place on the DNA is in doubt, the DNA is left out and the CDR3 is given as listed by TCRdb. The chain uses TRBV2 and TRBJ2-1; the listed D gene, TRBD1, was not tested against the DNA. From its first to its last residue, the CDR3 has 13 amino acids. The germline V gene encodes CDR1 SNHLY and CDR2 FYNNEI. The CDR3 sequence: CASSDGGIHQPFY.

The DNA of the CDR3 is TGCGCCAGCAGCCATACACCATCAACTAATGAAAAACTGTTTTTT. It translates to CASSHTPSTNEKLFF. The genes are TRBV4-3 and TRBJ1-4; D not certain. The V and J ends lost 3 bases and 0 bases respectively, with 8 bases between them. Germline V gene sequence: CDR1 LGHNA, CDR2 YSLEER. There are 15 residues in the CDR3.

This rearrangement joins TRBV7-9 to TRBJ2-7, with D possibly TRBD1 on 6 matching bases. The CDR3 spans 18 residues. Germline CDR1 is SEHNR and CDR2 is FQNEAQ (reference sequence). V lost 0 bases, J lost 2 bases, and 20 bases lay in between. CDR3 region: CASSLAGSYRANAYEQYV. In DNA, the CDR3 is TGTGCCAGCAGCTTAGCGGGTAGCTACAGGGCCAATGCCTACGAGCAGTACGTC.

The J gene is TRBJ2-5, the V gene TRBV14; D is perhaps TRBD2 (6 bases). V was clipped by 3 bases and J by 9 bases, with 20 bases between them. From germline, CDR1 is SGHDN and CDR2 FVKESK. The CDR3 is made up of 15 amino acids. CDR3 protein: CASSHGAPGEEPQYF. The CDR3 coding sequence is TGTGCCAGCAGCCATGGGGCCCCTGGGGAGGAGCCCCAGTACTTC.

A word on this clonotype: Because it lacks the conserved phenylalanine or tryptophan at the end, this CDR3 is likely a read error. The limits of the CDR3 on the DNA are not certain, so only TCRdb's listed CDR3 is given. This chain links TRBV9 with TRBJ2-3; TRBD2, the D gene given by the table, was not confirmed from the DNA. The length of the CDR3 is 13 amino acids, counting both ends. The germline gives CDR1 SGDLS, CDR2 YYNGEE. CDR3 in amino acids: CASSDGSTSYNSL.

The CDR3 reads CASSLAGQFYEQYF. The CDR3 DNA follows: TGTGCCAGCAGCTTAGCGGGGCAGTTCTACGAGCAGTACTTC. The V call is TRBV7-8, the J call TRBJ2-7; perhaps TRBD1 as D (5 bases). The V end was cut by 0 bases, the J end by 3 bases, with 9 bases between. Germline-derived CDR1 and CDR2 are SGHVS and FQNEAQ. The CDR3 has 14 amino acids.

Of note for this clonotype: A junction boundary mismatches the germline segment, possibly from a read error. The genes are TRBV2 and TRBJ2-4, with a weak D call TRBD2 (7 bases). Germline CDR1 reads SNHLY; CDR2 reads FYNNEI. This CDR3 region has 12 residues. CDR3 loop: CASGGGGNITQF. Here the CDR3 DNA reads TGTGCCAGCGGAGGCGGGGGCAACATTACGCAGTTT. The full variable domain, completed using reference TRBV2 and TRBJ2-4, is EPEVTQTPSHQVTQMGQEVILRCVPISNHLYFYWYRQILGQKVEFLVSFYNNEISEKSEIFDDQFSVERPDGSNFTLKIRSTKLEDSAMYFCASGGGGNITQFGAGTRLSVL.

This clonotype appeared a few times. The chain joins TRBV15 to TRBJ2-1; D ambiguous. This CDR3 comprises 13 residues. V lost 2 bases to trimming and J lost 8 bases, with 10 bases between them. Germline V CDR1 and CDR2: LNHNV, YYDKDF (reference sequence). The CDR3 DNA follows: TGTGCCACCAGCAGATACTTGCGGTATGAGCAGTTCTTC. Its protein is CATSRYLRYEQFF.

Regarding this clonotype: The CDR3 does not close with the conserved phenylalanine or tryptophan, likely indicating a read error. It is unclear where the CDR3 begins or ends on the DNA, so no DNA is shown, and the CDR3 is as TCRdb lists it. The V and J genes are TRBV7-9 and TRBJ2-1. The CDR3 has 13 residues if both end residues are counted. Germline assignment: CDR1 SEHNR and CDR2 FQNEAQ (reference sequence). The CDR3 loop reads CASSFERIDERYY.

There are a few counts of this clonotype. One end of the junction fails to match germline, which may point to a read error. The chain has TRBV7-8 and TRBJ2-1, with TRBD2 as a possible D gene (6 bases). The length of the CDR3 is 16 residues. Germline V gives CDR1 SGHVS, CDR2 FQNEAQ. In DNA form, the CDR3 reads TGTGCCAGCAGCTTAGCGGGAGGTGCCGATACCGATGATCAGTTCTTC. Residues: CASSLAGGADTDDQFF. The full variable domain, its missing parts supplied by reference TRBV7-8 and TRBJ2-1, is GAGVSQSPRYKVAKRGQDVALRCDPISGHVSLFWYQQALGQGPEFLTYFQNEAQLDKSGLPSDRFFAERPEGSVSTLKIQRTQQEDSAVYLCASSLAGGADTDDQFFGPGTRLTVL.

Worth noting for this clonotype: An end of the junction differs from the germline gene, which may be a read error. This rearrangement joins TRBV7-3 to TRBJ2-1; D is perhaps TRBD2 (5 bases). The CDR3 covers 15 residues. Germline V CDR1 and CDR2: SGHTA, FQGTGA. CDR3 sequence reads: CASSLREGFNNEQFF. DNA for the CDR3: TGTGCCAGTAGCTTACGAGAGGGTTTCAATAATGAGCAGTTCTTC.

In the case of this clonotype: A much more abundant neighbour one base away suggests this may be a read error. The CDR3 protein is CASGVGGTDTQQFF. CDR3 DNA: TGTGCCAGCGGGGTCGGGGGCACAGATACGCAGCAGTTTTTT. The rearrangement links TRBV7-9 to TRBJ2-3, with D possibly being TRBD1 or TRBD2 (6 bases each). The CDR3 loop spans 14 amino acids. Germline CDR1 reads SEHNR; CDR2 reads FQNEAQ (reference sequence).

This clonotype was seen a few times. The chain joins TRBV7-9 to TRBJ1-1, with a weak D call TRBD1 (5 bases). Looked up from germline, CDR1 is SEHNR and CDR2 is FQNEAQ (reference sequence). The CDR3 extends over 13 amino acids. Trimming removed 9 bases at V and 11 bases at J, with 22 bases between. Here the CDR3 DNA reads TGTGCCAGTAGTATACGCCGGGACGGTAATGCTTTCTTT. It is translated as CASSIRRDGNAFF.

The V and J genes are TRBV12-3 or TRBV12-4 and TRBJ2-5; TRBD2 might be the D (6 bases). This CDR3 is built from 14 residues. The ends were cut back, 6 bases at V and 0 bases at J, with 11 bases in the middle. In DNA, the CDR3 is TGTGCCAGCAGCTTTTGGACTAACCAAGAGACCCAGTACTTC. This sequence encodes CASSFWTNQETQYF.

The chain is built from TRBV7-9 and TRBJ2-6; D tentatively reads TRBD1 or TRBD2 (5 bases each). V shed 5 bases and J shed 1 base, with 6 bases lying between them. CDR3 size: 14 residues. Germline V CDR1 and CDR2: SEHNR, FQNEAQ (reference sequence). CDR3 in DNA: TGTGCCAGCAGCGAGGGGTCTGGGGCCAACGTCCTGACTTTC. It is translated as CASSEGSGANVLTF.

This chain joins TRBV9 and TRBJ2-3; weak D call: TRBD2 (5 bases). The CDR3 spans 14 residues. The V gene lost 4 bases and the J gene lost 13 bases, with 22 bases spanning the gap. The germline V gene encodes CDR1 SGDLS and CDR2 YYNGEE. The CDR3 nucleotides are TGTGCCAGCAGCTTAGCGAGCGGTCCCGCCAACGAGTATTTT. Its protein is CASSLASGPANEYF. Together with reference TRBV9 and TRBJ2-3, the CDR3 gives the full variable domain: DSGVTQTPKHLITATGQRVTLRCSPRSGDLSVYWYQQSLDQGLQFLIQYYNGEERAKGNILERFSAQQFPDLHSELNLSSLELGDSALYFCASSLASGPANEYFGPGTRLTVL.

This rearrangement joins TRBV7-6 to TRBJ2-7; D is uncertain. The CDR3 has 17 residues. The germline V gene encodes CDR1 SGHVS and CDR2 FNYEAQ. Here the CDR3 reads CASSTHTGPRFSHEQYV. DNA for the CDR3: TGTGCCAGCAGCACACACACCGGGCCGAGATTCTCCCACGAGCAGTACGTC.

This clonotype has only one observation. V is TRBV5-6 and J is TRBJ1-2; weak D call: TRBD1 (5 bases). The CDR3 totals 13 residues. The germline CDR1 and CDR2 sequences are SGHDT and YYEEEE. V dropped 2 bases and J dropped 7 bases, with 12 bases sitting between them. In DNA form, the CDR3 reads TGTGCCAGCAGCTTACGCGGGGGACTTGGCTACACCTTC. Amino acid sequence: CASSLRGGLGYTF.

This clonotype occurred once. One junction end disagrees with the germline gene, perhaps due to a read error. The V and J genes are TRBV7-9 and TRBJ2-5; tentative D call: TRBD2 (5 bases). The J call could be wrong; TRBJ2-1 is a better fit for the DNA end. This CDR3 comprises 12 residues. CDR1 SEHNR and CDR2 FQNEAQ come from the germline V gene (reference sequence). The CDR3 loop is CAGRGGHNAQFF. The CDR3 coding sequence is TGTGCCGGACGGGGTGGTCACAATGCGCAGTTCTTC.

The chain carries TRBV2 and TRBJ2-1, with TRBD2 as a possible D gene (7 bases). V was cut by 8 bases and J by 8 bases, with 25 bases left in between. Germline CDR1 is SNHLY and CDR2 is FYNNEI. CDR3 size: 16 residues. CDR3 amino acids: CASGEGGGNGQDEQFF. The CDR3 region has the DNA TGTGCCAGCGGGGAGGGGGGCGGAAACGGTCAGGATGAGCAGTTCTTC. The entire variable domain, with the rest obtained from reference TRBV2 and TRBJ2-1, is as follows: EPEVTQTPSHQVTQMGQEVILRCVPISNHLYFYWYRQILGQKVEFLVSFYNNEISEKSEIFDDQFSVERPDGSNFTLKIRSTKLEDSAMYFCASGEGGGNGQDEQFFGPGTRLTVL.

Comment on this clonotype: At one end the junction does not follow the germline gene, possibly because of a read error. CDR3 region: CASSDERIGEGDEF. CDR3 bases: TGTGCCAGCAGCGATGAAAGAATCGGCGAGGGCGATGAGTTC. This chain links TRBV7-9 with TRBJ1-2; D is unresolved. Germline lookup yields CDR1 SEHNR and CDR2 FQNEAQ (reference sequence). This CDR3 is built from 14 residues.

This clonotype is medium-sized. The gene calls are TRBV15 and TRBJ1-1, with TRBD1 as a possible D gene (5 bases). The CDR3 covers 14 residues. Trimming took 5 bases from V and 0 from J, leaving 10 bases between them. Germline assignment: CDR1 LNHNV and CDR2 YYDKDF (reference sequence). CDR3 DNA sequence: TGTGCCACCAGCCCGACAGATATGAACACTGAAGCTTTCTTT. Translated: CATSPTDMNTEAFF.

The chain recombines TRBV11-1 with TRBJ1-2; D uncertain. There are 15 residues in the CDR3. V lost 5 bases to trimming and J lost 3 bases, with 16 bases between them. Germline lookup yields CDR1 SGHAT and CDR2 FQDESV (reference sequence). The CDR3 coding sequence is TGTGCCAGCAGCCAATCAGACGGAGCCGACTATGGCTACACCTTC. Its translation: CASSQSDGADYGYTF.